A single sample is the source of the 8 T cell receptor beta chains below, sequenced in a study of identical twins. Using its own MiXCR run on the 5' RACE reads, TCRdb lists one record per CDR3 protein. The table has 260,000 or so distinct CDR3 sequences, approximately 7.8% seen once. The sample was also linked to a second study, of yellow fever vaccine responses in identical twins.

The sample consisted of CD8+ T cells sorted from blood. Receptor source: a woman under 30 in good health.

This clonotype appeared a few times. CDR3 nucleotides: TGCGCCAGCAGCCAAGAATTCGTCTACGAGCAGTACTTC. Translating it yields CASSQEFVYEQYF. The V and J genes are TRBV4-1 and TRBJ2-7; no clear D. V lost 0 bases and J lost 3, with 6 bases in between. This CDR3 region has 13 residues. Per germline, CDR1 MGHRA and CDR2 YSYEKL.

The rearrangement links TRBV11-2 to TRBJ2-1; 9 nucleotides agree with TRBD2. The CDR3 extends over 19 amino acids. V shed 5 bases and J 0 bases; nucleotides not matched to a gene: 14. Germline-derived CDR1 and CDR2 are SGHAT and FQNNGV. CDR3 in DNA: TGTGCCAGCAGCGACCCGGGACTAGCTATTGACAGCTCCTACAATGAGCAGTTCTTC. Its protein product is CASSDPGLAIDSSYNEQFF.

The sample holds many counts of this clonotype. The chain links TRBV4-1 to TRBJ1-6; the D is unclear. There are 18 residues in the CDR3. V was pared by 2 bases and J by 0 bases, with 14 bases between. Germline CDR1 MGHRA, CDR2 YSYEKL. CDR3 sequence reads: CASSQPPVGSSYNSPLHF. In nucleotides, the CDR3 is TGCGCCAGCAGCCAACCCCCGGTCGGGAGCTCCTATAATTCACCCCTCCACTTT.

This clonotype was seen at least ten times. The rearrangement joins TRBV6-2 or TRBV6-3 to TRBJ1-1; TRBD1 might be the D (5 bases). V was clipped by 0 bases and J by 1 base, with 18 bases between them. CDR1 and CDR2 (germline): MNHEY, SVGEGT. The CDR3 consists of 18 residues. For the CDR3, the DNA is TGTGCCAGCAGTTACTCACCCCATGACAGCGGGTGGAACACTGAAGCTTTCTTT. Protein: CASSYSPHDSGWNTEAFF.

This clonotype was recorded many times. The chain has TRBV3-1 and TRBJ1-6; 8 positions agree with TRBD1. This CDR3 is 14 amino acids long. V was clipped by 3 bases and J by 13 bases; unmatched bases: 8. Germline V gives CDR1 LGHDT, CDR2 YNNKEL (reference sequence). The CDR3, as DNA: TGTGCCAGCAGCCAGGACAGGGTAGGGTCCCCCCTCCACTTT. The encoded protein is CASSQDRVGSPLHF.

This clonotype was seen many times. A read error may account for a junction end that differs from germline. The J gene is TRBJ1-2, the V gene TRBV6-5; 8 positions agree with TRBD1. The CDR3 is made up of 14 amino acids. Germline V gene data show CDR1 as MNHEY and CDR2 as SVGAGI. CDR3: CASSDSDRGYGYTF. In nucleotides, the CDR3 is TGTGCCAGCAGTGACTCCGACAGGGGCTATGGCTACACCTTC.

The gene calls are TRBV6-1 and TRBJ1-6; perhaps TRBD1 as D (6 bases). CDR1 is MNHNS, CDR2 SASEGT, per germline. V lost 7 bases and J lost 7, with 23 bases in between. This CDR3 region has 17 residues. The CDR3 DNA follows: TGTGCCAGCAACCCACCTGAGGGGGGACGGAGGAATTCACCCCTCCACTTT. It encodes CASNPPEGGRRNSPLHF.

The chain is built from TRBV9 and TRBJ2-1, with TRBD2 identical over 14 bases. The CDR3 runs 16 residues. Germline lookup yields CDR1 SGDLS and CDR2 YYNGEE. With V trimmed by 0 bases and J by 9 bases, 5 bases remained unmatched. CDR3 protein: CASSVEGTSGRGEQFF. The CDR3 coding sequence is TGTGCCAGCAGCGTAGAAGGGACTAGCGGGAGAGGTGAGCAGTTCTTC. Combining the CDR3 with reference TRBV9 and TRBJ2-1 gives the whole variable domain DSGVTQTPKHLITATGQRVTLRCSPRSGDLSVYWYQQSLDQGLQFLIQYYNGEERAKGNILERFSAQQFPDLHSELNLSSLELGDSALYFCASSVEGTSGRGEQFFGPGTRLTVL.